This is a list of T cell receptor beta chains from one sample in a study of siplizumab effects on memory and regulatory T cells. Sequencing was performed with immunoSEQ multiplex PCR; in TCRdb, only in-frame clones are kept and a portion is missing. The sample lists approximately 16,000 clones; about 43% were seen once. These receptors are not linked to any known antigen. Sequenced input: CFSE-low (dividing) CD4+ T cells sorted from an allogeneic mixed lymphocyte reaction. These receptor sequences come from a human donor in good health; the cells came from an allogeneic mixed lymphocyte reaction. Some clones in this sample may be carry-over from other donors' samples. Both conserved end residues are part of each CDR3. A D gene is named only where the DNA matches it firmly. Size is stated for part of the rows, as once, few or many counts, or as a class when the clone is expanded.

j_call clone_size d_call v_call cdr3_nt cdr3_aa
TRBJ2-3 - TRBD2 TRBV7-3 TGTGCCAGCGCCCTGGGACTAGGCACAGATACGCAGTATTTT CASALGLGTDTQYF
TRBJ1-2 few TRBD1 TRBV28 TGTGCCAGCTCGACTTGGGGACAGGGGAGCTCTTGGTATGGCTACACCTTC CASSTWGQGSSWYGYTF
TRBJ1-2 - - TRBV6-1 TGTGCCAGCAGGACAGAATACTATGGCTACACCTTC CASRTEYYGYTF
TRBJ2-2 - TRBD1 TRBV12-5 TGTGCTAGTGGCGCCGGGACAGGGTCCGGGGAGCTGTTTTTT CASGAGTGSGELFF
TRBJ2-5 few - TRBV12-2 - CASREPGLVVGAGTQYF
TRBJ2-6 few - TRBV6-5 TGTGCCAGCAGCCAAACGCTAGTAAGGGCCAACGTCCTGACTTTC CASSQTLVRANVLTF
TRBJ2-1 few - TRBV6-5 TGTGCCAGCAGTTACTCGACATGGGAGTCCTACAATGAGCAGTTCTTC CASSYSTWESYNEQFF
TRBJ2-3 - TRBD2 TRBV19 TGTGCCAGTAGTATAGAGACTAGCGGGACACCTCGTACGCAGTATTTT CASSIETSGTPRTQYF
TRBJ1-1 - - TRBV5-1 TGCGCCAGCAGCCCGGTGGGGTCGGGGAACACTGAAGCTTTCTTT CASSPVGSGNTEAFF
TRBJ1-4 - - TRBV6-1 TGTGCCAGCAGTTCCCTTACGGGGAAACTGTTTTTT CASSSLTGKLFF
TRBJ2-5 few TRBD1 TRBV5-1 TGCGCCCGGCTGAAGGGACAGGTCAACTTC CARLKGQVNF